The clone carrying this T cell receptor beta chain was recorded a few times. The antigen is unknown. The data derive from a study of vaccination and CD4 T cells after COVID-19. The overall study: Overlapping SARS-CoV-2, HCoV-NL63, HCoV-OC43 and HCoV-229E spike peptides stimulated the cells.

As to treatment: roughly 10-day PBMC culture with coronavirus spike peptide pools or control peptides (ViraFEST assay). From the unexposed donor, CD4+ T cells were collected ahead of the COVID-19 pandemic (2011-2018). Every well contained 1.5 million to 2.5 million PBMCs, which were grown with 9.5 to 10 IU/ml IL-2 and approximately 9.9 ug/ml peptide pools. The probes, which were SARS-CoV-2 S/N and four cold-coronavirus spikes, were applied to unexposed-donor CD4+ T cells, cells permitting. Once obtained from cultured CD4+ T cells, the DNA was sequenced using the Oncomine TCR Beta short-read assay. CD4+ T cells were cultured, and genomic DNA was extracted from them. TCRdb ran MiXCR on the PCR reads and lists one entry per CDR3 protein. The sample contains roughly 9,300 distinct CDR3 sequences, less than 35% of which appear only once. The study, taken as a whole, reports: Spike mono-reactivity was the property of 304 of 307 vaccine-specific clones in convalescent patients.

Material for sequencing was CD4+ T cells from blood, cultured in vitro. The source is a human donor in good health.

The CDR3 protein is CATSDLGHSNTGELFF. CDR3 nucleotide sequence: TGTGCCACCAGTGATTTAGGACATTCGAACACCGGGGAGCTGTTTTTT. J is TRBJ2-2 and V is TRBV24-1, with D possibly matching TRBD1 (5 bases). This CDR3 is built from 16 residues. Per the germline V gene, CDR1 is KGHDR and CDR2 is SFDVKD. V shed 1 base and J shed 0 bases, with 8 bases lying between them.